Shown below are 16 T cell receptor beta chains from a single sample sequenced in a study of regulatory T cells in long-lasting Graves disease. Building the TCR beta libraries relied on iRepertoire HTBI primers, and CDR3 regions underwent Arm-PCR. TCRdb itself ran the multiplex PCR reads through MiXCR, one entry per CDR3 protein. The sample shows more than 300,000 distinct CDR3 sequences, more than 20% of them seen only once. Specified time point: persistent/refractory GD, antithyroid drugs over 5 years with positive TRAb. PBMC-derived RNA was used for the TCR library. The sample in question was peripheral blood mononuclear cells (PBMCs), obtained when the disease was refractory, from a patient treated with antithyroid drugs. Receptors were obtained from a woman aged 35 to 49 with Graves disease.

This clonotype has at least ten counts. The chain recombines TRBV28 with TRBJ1-5, with 8 positions matching TRBD1. CDR1 is MDHEN and CDR2 is SYDVKM in the germline V gene. The CDR3 is 13 amino acids. After removal of 10 bases from V and 6 bases from J, the junction contained 8 bases not matched to a gene. CDR3: CATWTGIRQPQHF. DNA of the CDR3: TGTGCCACCTGGACAGGGATCCGTCAGCCCCAGCATTTT.

This clonotype has at least ten counts. The CDR3 coding sequence is TGCGCCAGCAGCTTGGGGCTGGCGGGAGGGCAGTACTACGAGCAGTACTTC. Its translation: CASSLGLAGGQYYEQYF. This chain links TRBV5-1 with TRBJ2-7; TRBD2 agrees at 9 bases. The length of the CDR3 is 17 residues. Germline V gene sequence: CDR1 SGHRS, CDR2 YFSETQ. J gave up 3 bases and V 0 bases, and 10 bases lay outside the gene matches.

This clonotype was counted between two and nine times. The gene calls are TRBV28 and TRBJ2-2, with 10 bases lining up with TRBD2. With V trimmed by 6 bases and J by 8 bases, 24 bases remained unmatched. CDR1 MDHEN and CDR2 SYDVKM come from the germline V gene. This CDR3 region has 20 residues. This CDR3 is CASSPFLVAGGKGTSGELFF. The CDR3 DNA follows: TGTGCCAGCAGCCCCTTTTTGGTAGCGGGAGGAAAAGGAACCTCGGGGGAGCTGTTTTTT.

CDR3: CASSVEGPRGPKNIQYF. Here the CDR3 DNA reads TGTGCCAGCAGCGTAGAGGGACCCAGGGGGCCCAAAAACATTCAGTACTTC. The V call is TRBV7-9, the J call TRBJ2-4; TRBD1 aligns across 8 bases. The V segment lost 5 bases and the J segment 2 bases; nucleotides outside the gene matches: 11. Per the germline V gene, CDR1 is SEHNR and CDR2 is FQNEAQ (reference sequence). CDR3 size: 17 residues.

The chain links TRBV20-1 to TRBJ1-5; D perhaps matches TRBD1 (6 bases). The CDR3 spans 14 residues. Germline V lookup: CDR1 DFQATT, CDR2 SNEGSKA (reference sequence). V lost 5 bases, J lost 0 bases, and 11 bases lay in between. As DNA, the CDR3 is TGCAGTGCTCAGGACAGATATAGCAATCAGCCCCAGCATTTT. It translates to CSAQDRYSNQPQHF.

This clonotype was observed at least ten times. The chain recombines TRBV28 with TRBJ2-6; the D gene could be TRBD1 or TRBD2 (5 bases each). The CDR3 runs to 17 residues. Trimming cost V 6 bases and J 3 bases, with 18 bases left between them. Germline assignment: CDR1 MDHEN and CDR2 SYDVKM. This CDR3 is CASRQPQGAGGANVLTF. The CDR3 DNA reads as TGTGCCAGCAGACAACCTCAAGGGGCGGGTGGGGCCAACGTCCTGACTTTC.

The genes are TRBV20-1 and TRBJ1-1; TRBD1 matches 9 bases. Per the germline V gene, CDR1 is DFQATT and CDR2 is SNEGSKA (reference sequence). V lost 8 bases to trimming and J lost 3 bases; unmatched junction nucleotides: 13. The CDR3 covers 15 residues. DNA of the CDR3: TGCAGTCTTCTGGACAGGGGTAGGTGGGACACTGAAGCTTTCTTT. Its protein is CSLLDRGRWDTEAFF.

The chain employs TRBV11-2 and TRBJ2-7, with a tentative D call TRBD1 (6 bases). The CDR3 is 15 amino acids. With 1 base removed from V and 2 bases from J, the gap between germline ends came to 12 bases. Germline CDR1 SGHAT, CDR2 FQNNGV. The CDR3 nucleotides are TGTGCCAGCAGCTTAGGACAGGACCCCGCCTACGAGCAGTACTTC. Its protein product is CASSLGQDPAYEQYF.

This clonotype was counted between two and nine times. One end of the junction is discordant with germline, which a read error may explain. V is TRBV27 and J is TRBJ2-7; 8 bases line up with TRBD1. This CDR3 spans 14 amino acids. CDR1 MNHEY and CDR2 SMNVEV come from the germline V gene (reference sequence). In DNA form, the CDR3 reads TGTGCCAGCAGTCCCTTGGACAGGGTCTACGAGCGGTACTTC. It codes for CASSPLDRVYERYF.

This clonotype was detected a few times. The chain has TRBV19 and TRBJ1-1; TRBD1 agrees at 9 bases. CDR1 is LNHDA, CDR2 SQIVND, per germline (reference sequence). The CDR3 has 13 residues. Trimming removed 3 bases from V and 5 bases from J; junction bases left unmatched: 1. The CDR3 reads CASSIDRGTEAFF. The DNA of the CDR3 is TGTGCCAGTAGTATCGACAGGGGGACTGAAGCTTTCTTT.

With respect to this clonotype: Just one base apart from a much larger clone, this may be a read error. The rearrangement uses TRBV28 and TRBJ1-1; D call uncertain. Germline V gene data show CDR1 as MDHEN and CDR2 as SYDVKM. The CDR3 loop spans 11 amino acids. The DNA of the CDR3 is TGTGTCAGCAGTACCGGGCGTGAAGCTTTCTTT. It translates to CVSSTGREAFF.

The chain is built from TRBV29-1 and TRBJ2-3; 12 positions match TRBD1. Germline CDR1 reads SQVTM; CDR2 reads ANQGSEA. The CDR3 has 14 amino acids. J lost 6 bases, V lost 7 bases, and 8 bases had no gene match. The CDR3 here is CSAPRDRGLDTQYF. The CDR3 coding sequence is TGCAGCGCCCCGAGGGACAGGGGGCTTGATACGCAGTATTTT.

The rearrangement uses TRBV6-2 or TRBV6-3 and TRBJ1-1; D not certain. V was clipped by 5 bases and J by 4 bases, with 17 bases between them. The CDR3 totals 15 residues. Per germline, CDR1 MNHEY and CDR2 SVGEGT. For the CDR3, the DNA is TGTGCCAGCAGTGAAAGAGGGATTTGGGGCACTGAAGCTTTCTTT. It specifies CASSERGIWGTEAFF.

This clonotype was seen just once. Being one base from a much bigger clone, this may be a read error. The genes are TRBV12-3 or TRBV12-4 and TRBJ2-5, with TRBD2 identical over 12 bases. The CDR3 has 13 amino acids. V lost 10 bases and J lost 4; bases outside the gene matches: 4. CDR3 region: CAIRGLAGETQYF. The CDR3 region has the DNA TGTGCCATCAGGGGACTAGCGGGAGAGACCCAGTACTTC.

This clonotype has more than one count but fewer than ten. The junction departs from the called germline gene at one end, perhaps through a read error. The chain couples TRBV9 to TRBJ1-1; a weak D match, TRBD1 (5 bases). The CDR3 is 13 amino acids. Germline V gene sequence: CDR1 SGDLS, CDR2 YYNGEE. The CDR3 region has the DNA TGTGCCAGCAGCGTAGGGGGGAACAGTGAAGCTTTCTTT. It yields the protein CASSVGGNSEAFF.

This clonotype was found a few times. The chain joins TRBV20-1 to TRBJ1-1; D remains unclear. Trimming cost V 6 bases and J 2 bases, with 4 bases left between them. CDR3 size: 10 residues. The V gene's germline CDR1 is DFQATT and CDR2 SNEGSKA (reference sequence). CDR3 in amino acids: CSAPNTEAFF. CDR3 nucleotide sequence: TGCAGTGCCCCAAACACTGAAGCTTTCTTT.